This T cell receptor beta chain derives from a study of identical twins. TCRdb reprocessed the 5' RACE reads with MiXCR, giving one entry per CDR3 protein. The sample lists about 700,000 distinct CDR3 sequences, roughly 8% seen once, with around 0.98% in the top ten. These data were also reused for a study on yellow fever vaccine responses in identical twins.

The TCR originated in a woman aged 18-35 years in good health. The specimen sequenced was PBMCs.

Here the CDR3 DNA reads TGTGCCAGCAGCCGAGAGTATAACGACGAGCAGTACTTC. Encoded protein: CASSREYNDEQYF. V gene TRBV3-1 combines with J gene TRBJ2-7; D gene uncertain. Deletions cut 4 bases from V and 5 bases from J, with 12 bases between. This CDR3 comprises 13 residues. CDR1 and CDR2 from the germline V gene are LGHDT and YNNKEL (reference sequence).